These 26 T cell receptor beta chains originate from one sample sequenced in a study of somatic mutations in cytotoxic T cells in rheumatoid arthritis. Using immunoSEQ multiplex PCR, the repertoire was profiled, and TCRdb retains in-frame clones only, with some absent. The data contain fewer than 14,000 clones, 79% of them singletons. The sample taken for sequencing was CD8+ T cells sorted from blood. The receptors come from an adult with rheumatoid arthritis.

The J gene is TRBJ2-1, the V gene TRBV29-1; 16 bases match TRBD2. Germline V CDR1 and CDR2: SQVTM, ANQGSEA. This CDR3 has 16 amino acids. After removal of 6 bases from V and 12 bases from J, the junction contained 14 bases not matched to a gene. CDR3 in amino acids: CSVTGTSGRALRGQFF. The CDR3 DNA sequence: TGCAGCGTCACCGGGACTAGCGGGAGGGCCCTAAGGGGGCAGTTCTTC.

This chain uses TRBV11-3 with TRBJ2-4; D might be TRBD1 or TRBD2, each matching 5 bases. The V end was cut by 0 bases, the J end by 1 base, with 16 bases between. Germline CDR1 SGHNT, CDR2 YENEEA. The CDR3 has 18 amino acids. CDR3 DNA sequence: TGTGCCAGCAGCTTAGATGGGGCGAGGGGCTCGGCCAAAAACATTCAGTACTTC. It specifies CASSLDGARGSAKNIQYF. Full variable domain (remainder filled in from reference TRBV11-3 and TRBJ2-4): EAGVVQSPRYKIIEKKQPVAFWCNPISGHNTLYWYLQNLGQGPELLIRYENEEAVDDSQLPKDRFSAERLKGVDSTLKIQPAELGDSAVYLCASSLDGARGSAKNIQYFGAGTRLSVL.

This clone appeared a single time. The chain links TRBV5-5 to TRBJ1-1; possible D gene TRBD1, 5 bases. The CDR3 totals 12 residues. The V and J ends lost 6 bases and 5 bases respectively, with 11 bases between them. Germline V gene sequence: CDR1 SGHKS, CDR2 YYEKEE (reference sequence). In nucleotides, the CDR3 is TGTGCCAGCATATGGGGGAATACTGAAGCTTTCTTT. Translation gives CASIWGNTEAFF. Filled out from reference TRBV5-5 and TRBJ1-1, the complete variable domain reads DAGVTQSPTHLIKTRGQQVTLRCSPISGHKSVSWYQQVLGQGPQFIFQYYEKEERGRGNFPDRFSARQFPNYSSELNVNALLLGDSALYLCASIWGNTEAFFGQGTRLTVV.

DNA of the CDR3: TGCAGCGTTGAAATTACAGGGAGTGGCACCGGGGAGCTGTTTTTT. Translated: CSVEITGSGTGELFF. The chain has TRBV29-1 and TRBJ2-2; the D gene is possibly TRBD1 (6 bases). The CDR3 has 15 residues. Trimming removed 2 bases from V and 4 bases from J, with 14 bases in between. Germline assignment: CDR1 SQVTM and CDR2 ANQGSEA.

The rearrangement links TRBV28 to TRBJ2-3; possibly TRBD2 for D (7 bases). CDR1 is MDHEN and CDR2 is SYDVKM in the germline V gene. The CDR3 consists of 20 residues. Trimming pared 4 bases from V and 0 bases from J, leaving 26 bases between. CDR3 sequence: CASSYYRPRGGYESTDTQYF. CDR3 coding DNA: TGTGCCAGCAGTTACTACAGGCCAAGGGGGGGCTACGAAAGCACAGATACGCAGTATTTT.

The genes are TRBV4-3 and TRBJ2-7, with 7 bases aligning to TRBD1. The V segment lost 0 bases and the J segment 4 bases; nucleotides outside the gene matches: 12. The CDR3 totals 17 residues. Germline CDR1 and CDR2: LGHNA and YSLEER. Here the CDR3 DNA reads TGCGCCAGCAGCCAAGATTTAGGGGGCCCAGACCCTTACGAGCAGTACTTC. This translates into CASSQDLGGPDPYEQYF.

The chain carries TRBV4-3 and TRBJ2-6, with D unresolved. Per the germline V gene, CDR1 is LGHNA and CDR2 is YSLEER. V dropped 4 bases and J dropped 1 base, with 11 bases sitting between them. The CDR3 is 16 amino acids. The CDR3 loop is CASSRRRGSGANVLTF. The DNA for the CDR3 is TGCGCCAGCAGCCGTCGTCGTGGATCTGGGGCCAACGTCCTGACTTTC.

This clone has more than one count but fewer than ten. The chain combines TRBV6-6 with TRBJ2-7; D unclear. The germline CDR1 and CDR2 sequences are MNHNY and SVGAGI (reference sequence). The CDR3 loop spans 13 amino acids. V was shortened by 4 bases and J by 0 bases, with 7 bases between the two germline ends. CDR3 residues: CASSLEVSYEQYF. DNA of the CDR3: TGTGCCAGCAGTTTAGAAGTCTCCTACGAGCAGTACTTC.

V is TRBV7-2 and J is TRBJ1-1; D is undetermined. Germline CDR1 and CDR2: SGHTA and FQGNSA. This CDR3 has 15 residues. The V and J ends lost 5 bases and 0 bases respectively, with 13 bases between them. The chain's CDR3 is CASSPPVFLNTEAFF. Written as DNA, the CDR3 is TGTGCCAGCAGCCCACCGGTTTTCTTGAACACTGAAGCTTTCTTT.

The table lists this clone with a count of one. The chain links TRBV11-3 to TRBJ2-6, with 8 bases aligning to TRBD1. Trimming removed 0 bases from V and 2 bases from J; junction bases left unmatched: 12. Looked up from germline, CDR1 is SGHNT and CDR2 is YENEEA. The CDR3 spans 20 residues. DNA for the CDR3: TGTGCCAGCAGCTTAGATCGGGGGACAGGAAGCTTTACTGGGGCCAACGTCCTGACTTTC. Encoded protein: CASSLDRGTGSFTGANVLTF.

V usage is TRBV27 and J usage is TRBJ2-1; 9 bases match TRBD2. V lost 4 bases and J lost 4; bases outside the gene matches: 8. Germline CDR1 MNHEY, CDR2 SMNVEV (reference sequence). The CDR3 length is 16 residues. In nucleotides, the CDR3 is TGTGCCAGCAGTTGGTCCAGACTAGCGGCTTACAATGAGCAGTTCTTC. The encoded protein is CASSWSRLAAYNEQFF.

A few counts support this clone. The chain links TRBV29-1 to TRBJ1-1; perhaps TRBD1 as D (5 bases). Per the germline V gene, CDR1 is SQVTM and CDR2 is ANQGSEA. The CDR3 is 13 amino acids. The germline V and J ends were trimmed by 4 bases and 1 base, with 10 bases remaining between them. The CDR3 DNA is TGCAGCGTTGGGGGACTAAGGAACACTGAAGCTTTCTTT. Translation: CSVGGLRNTEAFF.

The CDR3 DNA follows: TGTGCCAGCAGCTTGAGCTCCGGGCAGGGGGTTTCCGGGGAGCTGTTTTTT. As protein: CASSLSSGQGVSGELFF. This chain connects TRBV5-6 to TRBJ2-2, with TRBD1 matching over 7 bases. The CDR3 is made up of 17 amino acids. Germline V gene lookup returns CDR1 SGHDT and CDR2 YYEEEE. Trimming took 1 base from V and 6 from J; bases not matched to a gene: 12.

The gene calls are TRBV5-1 and TRBJ2-7; D might be TRBD1 (5 bases). The CDR3 totals 16 residues. Trimming stripped 0 bases from V and 2 bases from J, with 15 bases between. CDR1 is SGHRS and CDR2 is YFSETQ in the germline V gene. In nucleotides, the CDR3 is TGCGCCAGCAGCTTGGCCAAGGACACCATAGCCTACGAGCAGTACTTC. It is translated as CASSLAKDTIAYEQYF. The variable domain in full, completed from reference TRBV5-1 and TRBJ2-7, reads KAGVTQTPRYLIKTRGQQVTLSCSPISGHRSVSWYQQTPGQGLQFLFEYFSETQRNKGNFPGRFSGRQFSNSRSEMNVSTLELGDSALYLCASSLAKDTIAYEQYFGPGTRLTVT.

J is TRBJ1-2 and V is TRBV15, with 7 bases that match TRBD1. The CDR3 loop spans 15 amino acids. J lost 3 bases, V lost 5 bases, and 9 bases had no gene match. Germline V gene sequence: CDR1 LNHNV, CDR2 YYDKDF (reference sequence). CDR3 DNA sequence: TGTGCCACCAGCGGACCCGGGACAGACTACTATGGCTACACCTTC. Encoded protein: CATSGPGTDYYGYTF.

V gene TRBV2 combines with J gene TRBJ1-2; no reliable D call. V gave up 2 bases and J gave up 8 bases, with 15 bases separating them. CDR1 is SNHLY and CDR2 is FYNNEI in the germline V gene. The CDR3 is 14 amino acids. The CDR3 region has the DNA TGTGCCAGCAGTGAATATAGGGCTAGCGTAGGCTACACCTTC. It encodes CASSEYRASVGYTF. Full variable domain (rest looked up from reference TRBV2 and TRBJ1-2): EPEVTQTPSHQVTQMGQEVILRCVPISNHLYFYWYRQILGQKVEFLVSFYNNEISEKSEIFDDQFSVERPDGSNFTLKIRSTKLEDSAMYFCASSEYRASVGYTFGSGTRLTVV.

The rearrangement links TRBV7-9 to TRBJ1-4; weak D call: TRBD1 (6 bases). The CDR3 length is 16 residues. Trimming left V 5 bases short and J 8 bases short, with 21 bases between. Germline V gene lookup returns CDR1 SEHNR and CDR2 FQNEAQ (reference sequence). This CDR3 is CASSPGWGALGEKLFF. The DNA for the CDR3 is TGTGCCAGCAGCCCGGGGTGGGGGGCGCTCGGAGAAAAACTGTTTTTT.

The CDR3 sequence: CASSLGGVHQETQYF. CDR3 DNA sequence: TGTGCCAGCAGCTTGGGGGGGGTGCACCAAGAGACCCAGTACTTC. This sequence joins TRBV5-4 and TRBJ2-5; D possibly corresponds to TRBD2 (6 bases). The germline CDR1 and CDR2 sequences are SGHNT and YYREEE (reference sequence). This CDR3 has 15 residues. V was shortened by 0 bases and J by 0 bases, with 9 bases between the two germline ends. Drawing the rest from reference TRBV5-4 and TRBJ2-5, the complete variable domain is ETGVTQSPTHLIKTRGQQVTLRCSSQSGHNTVSWYQQALGQGPQFIFQYYREEENGRGNFPPRFSGLQFPNYSSELNVNALELDDSALYLCASSLGGVHQETQYFGPGTRLLVL.

V usage is TRBV7-6 and J usage is TRBJ2-7, with 8 bases identical to TRBD2. The CDR3 sequence is 16 residues long. CDR1 and CDR2 (germline): SGHVS, FNYEAQ. Unmatched junction bases numbered 11, after V lost 5 bases and J lost 2 bases. CDR3 nucleotide sequence: TGTGCCAGCAGCCCCGGGGGGGGTTTCCCGCCCTACGAGCAGTACTTC. Translated, it gives CASSPGGGFPPYEQYF.

This clone was picked up one time. Here the CDR3 reads CASSSGPPRGKETQYF. The CDR3 DNA is TGTGCCAGCAGTTCTGGGCCCCCGCGGGGGAAAGAGACCCAGTACTTC. The chain uses TRBV13 and TRBJ2-5; 7 nucleotides line up with TRBD2. V gave up 6 bases and J gave up 3 bases; unmatched junction bases: 13. Germline V gene sequence: CDR1 PRHDT, CDR2 FYEKMQ (reference sequence). CDR3 length equals 16 residues.

This chain uses TRBV6-5 with TRBJ1-5; a possible D gene is TRBD1 (6 bases). This CDR3 spans 13 amino acids. The ends were cut back, 6 bases at V and 11 bases at J, with 17 bases in the middle. CDR1 and CDR2 (germline): MNHEY, SVGAGI. CDR3 in DNA: TGTGCCAGCAGACCCGGACAGTCCGGAGCCCAGCATTTT. Its protein is CASRPGQSGAQHF.

This clone was observed a few times. This chain connects TRBV27 to TRBJ1-1; D uncertain. The CDR3 is 13 residues long. Between the trimmed V and J ends, which lost 6 bases and 0 bases, there was a span of 8 bases. From germline, CDR1 is MNHEY and CDR2 SMNVEV (reference sequence). Here the CDR3 DNA reads TGTGCCAGCAGCCCCTCACTGAACACTGAAGCTTTCTTT. Protein: CASSPSLNTEAFF.

The CDR3 reads CASSSLYMGNEKLFF. CDR3 nucleotides: TGTGCCAGCAGTTCCCTCTACATGGGGAATGAAAAACTGTTTTTT. This chain joins TRBV28 and TRBJ1-4, with D unresolved. V lost 4 bases to trimming and J lost 5 bases, with 14 bases between them. Per the germline V gene, CDR1 is MDHEN and CDR2 is SYDVKM. The CDR3 consists of 15 residues.

This sequence joins TRBV2 and TRBJ1-5; the D gene is possibly TRBD1 (5 bases). V was shortened by 8 bases and J by 2 bases, with 16 bases between the two germline ends. The CDR3 is 15 residues long. The V gene's germline CDR1 is SNHLY and CDR2 FYNNEI. The CDR3 DNA reads TGTGCCAGCGACGGGGGGGAAGCAGGCAATCAGCCCCAGCATTTT. Translated: CASDGGEAGNQPQHF. The full variable domain, rest sourced from reference TRBV2 and TRBJ1-5, is EPEVTQTPSHQVTQMGQEVILRCVPISNHLYFYWYRQILGQKVEFLVSFYNNEISEKSEIFDDQFSVERPDGSNFTLKIRSTKLEDSAMYFCASDGGEAGNQPQHFGDGTRLSIL.

The rearrangement links TRBV7-9 to TRBJ1-1, with D possibly TRBD1 on 6 matching bases. Trimming removed 5 bases at V and 5 bases at J, with 21 bases between. The CDR3 is 16 amino acids. Germline V gives CDR1 SEHNR, CDR2 FQNEAQ (reference sequence). The CDR3 loop is CASSLPGRGGLTEAFF. DNA of the CDR3: TGTGCCAGCAGCCTCCCGGGTAGGGGGGGATTGACTGAAGCTTTCTTT.

Judged by abundance, this clone is medium-sized. This chain links TRBV23-1 with TRBJ2-4; TRBD2 might be the D (6 bases). TRBV23-1 is an open reading frame, and its role is uncertain. CDR3 length equals 13 residues. V shed 3 bases and J shed 9 bases, with 12 bases lying between them. The CDR3 DNA follows: TGCGCCAGCAGTCACGGAGGGGCGGGCATTCAGTACTTC. It specifies CASSHGGAGIQYF.